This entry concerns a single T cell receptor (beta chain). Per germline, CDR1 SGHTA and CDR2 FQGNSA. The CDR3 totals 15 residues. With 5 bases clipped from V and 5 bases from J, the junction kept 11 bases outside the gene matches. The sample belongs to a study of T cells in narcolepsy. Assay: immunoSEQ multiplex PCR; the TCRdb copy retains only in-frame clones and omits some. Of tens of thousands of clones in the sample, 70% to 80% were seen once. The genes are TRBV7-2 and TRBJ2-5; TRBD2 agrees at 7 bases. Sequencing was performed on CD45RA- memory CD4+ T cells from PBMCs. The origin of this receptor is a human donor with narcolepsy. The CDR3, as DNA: TGTGCCAGCAGCGGACGCGGGAGTTCCGGCGAGACCCAGTACTTC. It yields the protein CASSGRGSSGETQYF.